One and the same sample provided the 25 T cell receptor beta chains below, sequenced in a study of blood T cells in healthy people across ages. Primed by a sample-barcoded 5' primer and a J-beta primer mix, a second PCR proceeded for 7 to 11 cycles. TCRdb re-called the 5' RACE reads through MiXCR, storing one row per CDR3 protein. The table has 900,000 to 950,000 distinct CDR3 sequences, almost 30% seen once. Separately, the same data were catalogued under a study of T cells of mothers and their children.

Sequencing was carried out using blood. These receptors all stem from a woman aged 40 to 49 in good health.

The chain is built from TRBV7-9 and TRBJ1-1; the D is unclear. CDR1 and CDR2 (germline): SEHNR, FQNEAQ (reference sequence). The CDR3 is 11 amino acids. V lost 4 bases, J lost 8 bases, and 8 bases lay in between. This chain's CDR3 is CASSSREEAFF. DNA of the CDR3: TGTGCCAGCAGCTCGCGGGAGGAAGCTTTCTTT.

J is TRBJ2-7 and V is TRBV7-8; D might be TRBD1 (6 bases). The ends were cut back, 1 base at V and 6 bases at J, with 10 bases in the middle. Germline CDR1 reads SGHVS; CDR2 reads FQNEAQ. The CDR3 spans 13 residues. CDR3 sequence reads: CASSLVQGREQYF. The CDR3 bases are TGTGCCAGCAGCTTAGTGCAGGGGCGCGAGCAGTACTTC.

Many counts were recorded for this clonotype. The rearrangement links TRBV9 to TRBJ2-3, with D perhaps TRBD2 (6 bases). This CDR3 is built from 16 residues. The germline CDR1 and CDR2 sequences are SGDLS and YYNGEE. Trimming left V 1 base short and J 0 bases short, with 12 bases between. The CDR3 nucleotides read TGTGCCAGCAGCGTATCCGGGACTCCAAGCACAGATACGCAGTATTTT. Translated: CASSVSGTPSTDTQYF.

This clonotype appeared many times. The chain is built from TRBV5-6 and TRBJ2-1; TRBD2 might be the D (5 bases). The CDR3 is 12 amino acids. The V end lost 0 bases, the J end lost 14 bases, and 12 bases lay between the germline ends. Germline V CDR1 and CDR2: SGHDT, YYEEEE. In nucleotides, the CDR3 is TGTGCCAGCAGCTTGGGGCAGTTGGAGGAGTTCTTC. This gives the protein CASSLGQLEEFF.

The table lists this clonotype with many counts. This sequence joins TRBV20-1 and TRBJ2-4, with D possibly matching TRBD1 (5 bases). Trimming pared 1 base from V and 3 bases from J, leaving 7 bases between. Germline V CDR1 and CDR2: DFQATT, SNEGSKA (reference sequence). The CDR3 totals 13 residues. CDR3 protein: CSARAGNKNIQYF. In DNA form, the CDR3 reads TGCAGTGCTAGAGCAGGGAACAAAAACATTCAGTACTTC.

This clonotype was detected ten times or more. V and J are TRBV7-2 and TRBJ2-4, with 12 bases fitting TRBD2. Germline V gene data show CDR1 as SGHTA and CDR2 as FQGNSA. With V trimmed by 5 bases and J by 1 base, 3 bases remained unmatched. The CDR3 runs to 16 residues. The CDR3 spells CASSPGLAGAKNIQYF. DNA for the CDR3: TGTGCCAGCAGCCCAGGACTAGCGGGGGCCAAAAACATTCAGTACTTC.

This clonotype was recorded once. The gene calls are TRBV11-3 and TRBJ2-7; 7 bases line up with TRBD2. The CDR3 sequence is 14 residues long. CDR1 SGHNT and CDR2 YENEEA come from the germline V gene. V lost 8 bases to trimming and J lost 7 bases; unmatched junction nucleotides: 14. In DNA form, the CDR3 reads TGTGCCAGCGGGTGGGGCGGGAGTATCTATGAGCAGTACTTC. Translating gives CASGWGGSIYEQYF.

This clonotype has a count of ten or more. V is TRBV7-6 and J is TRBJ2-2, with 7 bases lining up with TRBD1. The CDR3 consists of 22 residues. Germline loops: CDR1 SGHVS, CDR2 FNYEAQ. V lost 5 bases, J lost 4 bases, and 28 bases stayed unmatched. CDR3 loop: CASSQSVTGARGVTRRTGELFF. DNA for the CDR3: TGTGCCAGCAGCCAATCGGTTACAGGGGCCCGAGGGGTCACTCGGCGCACCGGGGAGCTGTTTTTT.

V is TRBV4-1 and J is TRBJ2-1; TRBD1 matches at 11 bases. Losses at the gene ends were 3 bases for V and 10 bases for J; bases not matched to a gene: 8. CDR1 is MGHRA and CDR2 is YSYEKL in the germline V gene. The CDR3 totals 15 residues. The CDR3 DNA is TGCGCCAGCAGCCAGGGACAGGGGGTCAGCAACGAGCAGTTCTTC. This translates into CASSQGQGVSNEQFF.

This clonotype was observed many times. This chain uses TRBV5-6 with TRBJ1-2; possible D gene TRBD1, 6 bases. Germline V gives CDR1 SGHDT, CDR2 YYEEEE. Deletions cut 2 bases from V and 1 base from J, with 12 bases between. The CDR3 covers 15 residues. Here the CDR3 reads CASSFPQGVNYGYTF. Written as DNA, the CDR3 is TGTGCCAGCAGCTTTCCACAGGGAGTTAACTATGGCTACACCTTC.

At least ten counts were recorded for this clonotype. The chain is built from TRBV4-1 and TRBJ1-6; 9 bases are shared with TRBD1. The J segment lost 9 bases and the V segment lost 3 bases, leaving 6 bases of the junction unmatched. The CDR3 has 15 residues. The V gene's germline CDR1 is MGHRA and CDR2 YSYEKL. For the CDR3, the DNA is TGCGCCAGCAGCCATCCACAGGGGGCGAGTTCACCCCTCCACTTT. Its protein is CASSHPQGASSPLHF.

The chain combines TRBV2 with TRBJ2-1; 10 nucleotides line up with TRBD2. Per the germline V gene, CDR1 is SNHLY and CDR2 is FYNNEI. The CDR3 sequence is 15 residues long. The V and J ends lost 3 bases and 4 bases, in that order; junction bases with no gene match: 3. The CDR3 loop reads CASSDASGGYNEQFF. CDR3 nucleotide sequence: TGTGCCAGCAGTGACGCTAGCGGGGGTTACAATGAGCAGTTCTTC. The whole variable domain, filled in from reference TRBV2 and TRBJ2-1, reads EPEVTQTPSHQVTQMGQEVILRCVPISNHLYFYWYRQILGQKVEFLVSFYNNEISEKSEIFDDQFSVERPDGSNFTLKIRSTKLEDSAMYFCASSDASGGYNEQFFGPGTRLTVL.

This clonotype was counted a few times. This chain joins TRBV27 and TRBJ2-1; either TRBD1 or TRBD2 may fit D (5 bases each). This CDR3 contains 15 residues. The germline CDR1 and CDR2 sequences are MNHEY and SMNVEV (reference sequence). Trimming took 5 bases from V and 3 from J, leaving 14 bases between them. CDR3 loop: CASSLRGEFYNEQFF. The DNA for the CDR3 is TGTGCCAGCAGTCTTAGGGGAGAATTCTACAATGAGCAGTTCTTC.

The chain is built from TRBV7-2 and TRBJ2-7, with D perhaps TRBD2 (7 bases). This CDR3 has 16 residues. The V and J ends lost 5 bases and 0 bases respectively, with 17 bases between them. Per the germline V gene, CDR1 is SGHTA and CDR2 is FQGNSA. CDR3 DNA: TGTGCCAGCAGCCAAAGGGGGGGGCTCCCCTCCTACGAGCAGTACTTC. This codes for CASSQRGGLPSYEQYF.

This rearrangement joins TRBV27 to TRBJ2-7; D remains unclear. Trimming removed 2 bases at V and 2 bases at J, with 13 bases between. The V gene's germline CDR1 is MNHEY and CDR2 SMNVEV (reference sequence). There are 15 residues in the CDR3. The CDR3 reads CASSLGWGRTYEQYF. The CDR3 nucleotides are TGTGCCAGCAGTTTAGGGTGGGGAAGAACCTACGAGCAGTACTTC.

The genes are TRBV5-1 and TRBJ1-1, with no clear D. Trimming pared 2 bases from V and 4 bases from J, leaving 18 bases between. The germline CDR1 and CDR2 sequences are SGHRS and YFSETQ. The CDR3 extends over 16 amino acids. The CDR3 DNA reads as TGCGCCAGCAGCTTAGAGCGGGGTGAAGGAACCACTGAAGCTTTCTTT. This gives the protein CASSLERGEGTTEAFF.

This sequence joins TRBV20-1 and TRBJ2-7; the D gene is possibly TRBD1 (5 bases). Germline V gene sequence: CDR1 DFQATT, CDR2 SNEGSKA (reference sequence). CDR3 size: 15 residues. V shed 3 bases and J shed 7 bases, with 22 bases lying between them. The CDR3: CSASRAERLRGEQYF. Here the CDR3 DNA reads TGCAGTGCTAGCCGGGCCGAACGATTAAGGGGTGAGCAGTACTTC.

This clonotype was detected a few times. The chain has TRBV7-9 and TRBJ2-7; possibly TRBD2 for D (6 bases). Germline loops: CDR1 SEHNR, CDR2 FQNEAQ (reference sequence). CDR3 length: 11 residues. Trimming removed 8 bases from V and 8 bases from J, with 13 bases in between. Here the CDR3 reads CASDQSGQQYF. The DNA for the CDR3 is TGTGCCAGCGACCAAAGCGGGCAGCAGTACTTC.

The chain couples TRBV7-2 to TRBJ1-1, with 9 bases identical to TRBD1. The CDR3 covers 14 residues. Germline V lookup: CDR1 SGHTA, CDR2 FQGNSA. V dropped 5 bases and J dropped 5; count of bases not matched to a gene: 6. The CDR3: CASSLRQGVTEAFF. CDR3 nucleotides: TGTGCCAGCAGCCTACGACAGGGGGTAACTGAAGCTTTCTTT. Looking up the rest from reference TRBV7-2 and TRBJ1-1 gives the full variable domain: GAGVSQSPSNKVTEKGKDVELRCDPISGHTALYWYRQSLGQGLEFLIYFQGNSAPDKSGLPSDRFSAERTGGSVSTLTIQRTQQEDSAVYLCASSLRQGVTEAFFGQGTRLTVV.

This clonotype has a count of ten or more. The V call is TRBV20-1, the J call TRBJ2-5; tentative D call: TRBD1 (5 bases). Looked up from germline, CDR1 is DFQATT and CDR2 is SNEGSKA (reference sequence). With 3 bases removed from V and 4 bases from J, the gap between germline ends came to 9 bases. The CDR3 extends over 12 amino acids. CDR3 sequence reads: CSASQGGETQYF. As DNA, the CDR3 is TGCAGTGCTAGTCAGGGTGGAGAGACCCAGTACTTC.

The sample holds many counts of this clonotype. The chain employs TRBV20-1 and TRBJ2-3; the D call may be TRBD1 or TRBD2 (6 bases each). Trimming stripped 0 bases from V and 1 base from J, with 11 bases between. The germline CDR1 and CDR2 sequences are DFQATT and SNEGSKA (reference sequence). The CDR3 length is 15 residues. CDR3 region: CSARDPGARTDTQYF. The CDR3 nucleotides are TGCAGTGCTAGAGATCCGGGGGCGCGCACAGATACGCAGTATTTT.

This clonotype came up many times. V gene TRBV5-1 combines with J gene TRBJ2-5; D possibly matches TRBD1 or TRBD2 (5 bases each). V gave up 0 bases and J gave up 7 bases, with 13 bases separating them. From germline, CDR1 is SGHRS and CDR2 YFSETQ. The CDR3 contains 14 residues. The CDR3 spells CASSLDGTPGTQYF. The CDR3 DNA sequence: TGCGCCAGCAGCTTGGATGGGACCCCTGGGACCCAGTACTTC.

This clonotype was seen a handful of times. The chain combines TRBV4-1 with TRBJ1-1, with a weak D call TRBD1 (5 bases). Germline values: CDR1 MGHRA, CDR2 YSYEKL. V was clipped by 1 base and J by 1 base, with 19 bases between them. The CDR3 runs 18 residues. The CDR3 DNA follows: TGCGCCAGCAGCCAAGTAATCAGGGTTGGAGAGGCGAACACTGAAGCTTTCTTT. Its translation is CASSQVIRVGEANTEAFF.

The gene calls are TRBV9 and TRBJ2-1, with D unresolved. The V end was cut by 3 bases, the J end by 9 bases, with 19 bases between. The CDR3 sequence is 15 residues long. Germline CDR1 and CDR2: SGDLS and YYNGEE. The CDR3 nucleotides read TGTGCCAGCAGCGCAACGGATCGTAAGGTCAGTGAGCAGTTCTTC. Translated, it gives CASSATDRKVSEQFF. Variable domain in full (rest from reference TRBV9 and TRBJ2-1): DSGVTQTPKHLITATGQRVTLRCSPRSGDLSVYWYQQSLDQGLQFLIQYYNGEERAKGNILERFSAQQFPDLHSELNLSSLELGDSALYFCASSATDRKVSEQFFGPGTRLTVL.

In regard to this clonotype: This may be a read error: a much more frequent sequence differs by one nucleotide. CDR3 protein: CASSYFGTGVQTQYF. The CDR3 DNA reads TGTGCCAGCAGTTACTTCGGGACAGGGGTACAGACCCAGTACTTC. The rearrangement uses TRBV6-5 and TRBJ2-5; 10 bases fit TRBD1. V shed 1 base and J 6 bases; nucleotides not matched to a gene: 5. Germline V gives CDR1 MNHEY, CDR2 SVGAGI. The CDR3 totals 15 residues.